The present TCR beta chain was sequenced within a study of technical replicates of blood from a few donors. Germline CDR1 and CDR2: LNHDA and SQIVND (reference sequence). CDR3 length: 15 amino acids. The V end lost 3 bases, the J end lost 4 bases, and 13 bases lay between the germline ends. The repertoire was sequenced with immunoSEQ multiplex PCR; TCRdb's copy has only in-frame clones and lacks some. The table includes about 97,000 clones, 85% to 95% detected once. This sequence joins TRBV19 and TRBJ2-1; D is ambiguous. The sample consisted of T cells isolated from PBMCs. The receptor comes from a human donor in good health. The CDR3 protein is CASSISQPSYNEQFF. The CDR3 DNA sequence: TGTGCCAGTAGTATCAGTCAACCATCTTACAATGAGCAGTTCTTC.